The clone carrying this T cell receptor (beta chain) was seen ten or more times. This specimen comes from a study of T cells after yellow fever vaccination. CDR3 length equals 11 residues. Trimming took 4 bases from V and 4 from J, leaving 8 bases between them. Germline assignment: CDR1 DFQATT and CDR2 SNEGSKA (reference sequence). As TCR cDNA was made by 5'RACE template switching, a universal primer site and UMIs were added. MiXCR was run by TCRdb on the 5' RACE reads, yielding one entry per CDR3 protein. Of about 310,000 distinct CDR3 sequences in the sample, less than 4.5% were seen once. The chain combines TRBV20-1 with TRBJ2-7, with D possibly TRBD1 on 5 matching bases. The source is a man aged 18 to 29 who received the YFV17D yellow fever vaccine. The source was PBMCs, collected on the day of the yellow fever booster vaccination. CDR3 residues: CSAKTAYEQYF. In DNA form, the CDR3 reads TGCAGTGCTAAGACAGCTTACGAGCAGTACTTC.